Listed below are T cell receptor beta chains from one sample, sequenced in a study of cytomegalovirus exposure and HLA in healthy donors. The protocol was immunoSEQ multiplex PCR, while the TCRdb copy is restricted to in-frame clones and leaves out a portion. Altogether tens of thousands of clones are present, about 78% being singletons, with the ten largest covering over 10%. Sequenced input: PBMCs. Source of these receptors: a middle-aged woman in good health and CMV-seropositive. Both conserved end residues are part of each CDR3. The order of the fields is clone size, V gene, CDR3 protein. Size values are once, few and many counts, or a class for expanded clones, and some rows have none.

abundance: .; v_gene: TRBV11-2; CDR3aa: CASSTYRGPLNTEAFF
abundance: .; v_gene: TRBV5-8; CDR3aa: CASSLGVAGEETQYF
abundance: .; v_gene: TRBV6-5; CDR3aa: CASSDYRATNEKLFF
abundance: once; v_gene: TRBV5-1; CDR3aa: CASSSSGQGSPLTF
abundance: .; v_gene: TRBV5-4; CDR3aa: CASSEDFYSGNTIYF
abundance: .; v_gene: TRBV19; CDR3aa: CASSLNRVYQPQHF
abundance: .; v_gene: TRBV2; CDR3aa: CASSEGQGNTEAFF
abundance: few; v_gene: TRBV11-2; CDR3aa: CASSLRRGAYEQYF
abundance: .; v_gene: TRBV29-1; CDR3aa: CSVDGDRTIQETQYF
abundance: .; v_gene: TRBV11-3; CDR3aa: CASTQALGTEAFF
abundance: .; v_gene: TRBV4-1; CDR3aa: CASSHTGTAFLTGNTIYF
abundance: .; v_gene: TRBV7-3; CDR3aa: CASSLWPSLPDGYTF
abundance: once; v_gene: TRBV7-9; CDR3aa: CASSPGLDTQYF
abundance: .; v_gene: TRBV29-1; CDR3aa: CSVEEGARWGGLNEQFF
abundance: .; v_gene: TRBV4-2; CDR3aa: CASSQGQVQETQYF
abundance: once; v_gene: TRBV5-6; CDR3aa: CASSSGGTGNTIYF
abundance: .; v_gene: TRBV5-8; CDR3aa: CASSLIRDSNYGYTF
abundance: .; v_gene: TRBV5-1; CDR3aa: CASSLASGFSDTQYF
abundance: .; v_gene: TRBV5-1; CDR3aa: CASSLDVLEASTDTQYF
abundance: few; v_gene: TRBV29-1; CDR3aa: CSVLSGVISYNEQFF
abundance: .; v_gene: TRBV2; CDR3aa: CASSAAGLSNQPQHF
abundance: .; v_gene: TRBV6-1; CDR3aa: CASSERERGVGDTQYF
abundance: .; v_gene: TRBV5-1; CDR3aa: CASRPRQNTGELFF
abundance: .; v_gene: TRBV6-5; CDR3aa: CASRVTLNRVAEAFF
abundance: few; v_gene: TRBV5-6; CDR3aa: CASSDYQGGQTYEQYF
abundance: .; v_gene: TRBV4-1; CDR3aa: CASSQDRSGETYNSPLHF
abundance: .; v_gene: TRBV11-3; CDR3aa: CASSLGPPPRFEQYF
abundance: .; v_gene: TRBV2; CDR3aa: CASSDTAGSQPQHF
abundance: few; v_gene: TRBV7-8; CDR3aa: CASSLVGGNEAFF